Below are 26 T cell receptor beta chains sequenced from a single sample in a study of blood T cell repertoires in COVID-19. Using immunoSEQ multiplex PCR, the repertoire was profiled, and TCRdb retains in-frame clones only, with some absent. Of around 200,000 clones in the sample, less than 85% were seen once. Sequencing was carried out using peripheral blood. Receptor source: a woman in her 70s with acute or convalescent COVID-19.

This chain joins TRBV6-1 and TRBJ2-5, with TRBD1 matching over 9 bases. CDR3 size: 15 residues. Germline V lookup: CDR1 MNHNS, CDR2 SASEGT. With V trimmed by 1 base and J by 2 bases, 2 bases remained unmatched. The CDR3 bases are TGTGCCAGCAGTGAAGGGGACAGGGCTCAAGAGACCCAGTACTTC. This codes for CASSEGDRAQETQYF.

The chain uses TRBV19 and TRBJ2-7; D uncertain. Trimming shortened V by 2 bases and J by 0 bases, and 8 bases separated the two germline ends. Germline lookup yields CDR1 LNHDA and CDR2 SQIVND (reference sequence). This CDR3 spans 14 amino acids. CDR3 amino acids: CASSISSNSYEQYF. For the CDR3, the DNA is TGTGCCAGTAGTATATCGAGCAACTCCTACGAGCAGTACTTC.

The chain links TRBV5-1 to TRBJ1-2, with 9 bases lining up with TRBD1. There are 15 residues in the CDR3. Germline V gene sequence: CDR1 SGHRS, CDR2 YFSETQ. Trimming at V came to 4 bases and at J to 7 bases, leaving 11 bases not matched to a gene. The DNA for the CDR3 is TGCGCCAGCAGCCCAGACTCGGACAGGGGAGGTGGCTACACCTTC. This gives the protein CASSPDSDRGGGYTF.

The V and J genes are TRBV3-1 (or the pseudogene TRBV3-2) and TRBJ2-1; TRBD2 aligns across 8 bases. The CDR3 is 15 residues long. The trim removed 5 bases at V and 3 bases at J, leaving 6 bases unmatched. Per germline, CDR1 LGHDT and CDR2 YNNKEL (reference sequence). The CDR3, as DNA: TGTGCCAGCAGCTATGGACTAGCCGGCTACAATGAGCAGTTCTTC. This translates into CASSYGLAGYNEQFF.

CDR3 in amino acids: CASSIRGQGDYGTEAFF. The CDR3 nucleotides read TGTGCCAGTAGTATTCGGGGACAGGGGGATTATGGCACTGAAGCTTTCTTT. The chain couples TRBV19 to TRBJ1-1; 11 nucleotides match TRBD1. From germline, CDR1 is LNHDA and CDR2 SQIVND (reference sequence). V shed 3 bases and J 4 bases; nucleotides not matched to a gene: 10. The CDR3 extends over 17 amino acids.

The chain employs TRBV5-8 and TRBJ1-5, with D perhaps matching TRBD1 (5 bases). The CDR3 is 14 residues long. The V end was cut by 6 bases, the J end by 1 base, with 11 bases between. In germline, CDR1 is SGHTS, CDR2 YDEGEE. The CDR3, as DNA: TGTGCCAGCAATGGACAATTCAGCAATCAGCCCCAGCATTTT. It yields the protein CASNGQFSNQPQHF.

V usage is TRBV2 and J usage is TRBJ2-7; no reliable D call. There are 15 residues in the CDR3. Germline V lookup: CDR1 SNHLY, CDR2 FYNNEI. Trimming shortened V by 5 bases and J by 2 bases, and 16 bases separated the two germline ends. The chain's CDR3 is CASSLTFGEAYEQYF. The CDR3 coding sequence is TGTGCCAGCAGTCTAACTTTCGGTGAAGCCTACGAGCAGTACTTC.

This clone was observed a handful of times. The chain employs TRBV27 and TRBJ1-2; D might be TRBD1 (5 bases). This CDR3 has 16 amino acids. Germline-derived CDR1 and CDR2 are MNHEY and SMNVEV (reference sequence). The V gene lost 7 bases and the J gene lost 5 bases, with 23 bases spanning the gap. The CDR3 region has the DNA TGTGCCAGCACTTCCGGGGGGTCGACCCCCCTTTATGGCTACACCTTC. It is translated as CASTSGGSTPLYGYTF.

The V call is TRBV6-1, the J call TRBJ1-6; 9 positions agree with TRBD1. With 4 bases clipped from V and 1 base from J, the junction kept 8 bases outside the gene matches. Germline lookup yields CDR1 MNHNS and CDR2 SASEGT. This CDR3 has 18 amino acids. In DNA, the CDR3 is TGTGCCAGCAGTGCCTACGCCGGGACAGGGTCCTATAATTCACCCCTCCACTTT. Encoded protein: CASSAYAGTGSYNSPLHF.

This chain links TRBV30 with TRBJ1-1; a weak D match, TRBD1 (5 bases). Trimming pared 3 bases from V and 8 bases from J, leaving 19 bases between. CDR1 and CDR2 from the germline V gene are GTSNPN and SVGIG (reference sequence). CDR3 length equals 14 residues. The CDR3 spells CAWSRVRASREAFF. CDR3 in DNA: TGTGCCTGGAGCAGGGTTCGGGCCTCACGGGAAGCTTTCTTT.

Worth noting for this clone: The sample holds other DNA sequences that translate to the same CDR3. The chain links TRBV19 to TRBJ2-5, with TRBD2 identical over 8 bases. The germline V gene encodes CDR1 LNHDA and CDR2 SQIVND (reference sequence). V was clipped by 6 bases and J by 5 bases; unmatched bases: 5. The CDR3 has 13 amino acids. CDR3 coding DNA: TGTGCCAGTAGATCACTAGCGGAGGAGACCCAGTACTTC. It specifies CASRSLAEETQYF.

In regard to this clone: The junction differs from germline at one of its ends, possibly a read error. The chain employs TRBV3-1 (or the pseudogene TRBV3-2) and TRBJ2-1; D might be TRBD2 (5 bases). The CDR3 is made up of 11 amino acids. CDR1 LGHDT and CDR2 YNNKEL come from the germline V gene (reference sequence). CDR3 sequence reads: CASSHTETIVF. In DNA, the CDR3 is TGTGCCAGCAGCCACACAGAGACTATTGTCTTC.

This clone was seen ten or more times. The gene calls are TRBV7-3 and TRBJ2-1, with a weak D call TRBD1 (6 bases). V shed 3 bases and J shed 10 bases, with 10 bases lying between them. CDR1 is SGHTA, CDR2 FQGTGA, per germline. The CDR3 consists of 12 residues. Written as DNA, the CDR3 is TGTGCCAGCAGCTTGACAGGTGCCGAGCAGTTCTTC. Protein product: CASSLTGAEQFF.

Here the CDR3 DNA reads TGTGCCAGCAGTCAGCGGACTAGCGGGAGCACAGATACGCAGTATTTT. Protein sequence: CASSQRTSGSTDTQYF. The J gene is TRBJ2-3, the V gene TRBV28; the match to TRBD2 covers 11 bases. The germline V gene encodes CDR1 MDHEN and CDR2 SYDVKM. This CDR3 is 16 amino acids long. Trimming removed 5 bases from V and 0 bases from J; junction bases left unmatched: 4.

This clone is a singleton in its sample. The V call is TRBV30, the J call TRBJ2-1, with a possible D match to TRBD2 (6 bases). Germline V gene sequence: CDR1 GTSNPN, CDR2 SVGIG (reference sequence). V gave up 0 bases and J gave up 6 bases, with 18 bases separating them. The CDR3 length is 16 residues. The CDR3 DNA is TGTGCCTGGAGTGTACAGTCCCTCCGGGGGAGCAATGAGCAGTTCTTC. Its protein product is CAWSVQSLRGSNEQFF.

The gene calls are TRBV18 and TRBJ1-1, with D possibly matching TRBD1 (5 bases). Deletions cut 0 bases from V and 6 bases from J, with 8 bases between. The CDR3 sequence is 13 residues long. Germline CDR1 is KGHSH and CDR2 is LQKENI. The CDR3 DNA sequence: TGTGCCAGCTCACCACCACAGGCACCTGAAGCTTTCTTT. This gives the protein CASSPPQAPEAFF.

The V and J genes are TRBV3-1 (or the pseudogene TRBV3-2) and TRBJ2-4; possibly TRBD1 for D (5 bases). Germline V gives CDR1 LGHDT, CDR2 YNNKEL (reference sequence). CDR3 size: 13 residues. Between the trimmed V and J ends, which lost 4 bases and 6 bases, there was a span of 10 bases. This CDR3 is CASSLKGLNIQYF. The CDR3 coding sequence is TGTGCCAGCAGCCTGAAGGGGCTAAACATTCAGTACTTC.

CDR3 DNA sequence: TGTGCCAGCAGTGGGCAGGGAGGGAACACTGAAGCTTTCTTT. Translated, it gives CASSGQGGNTEAFF. V and J are TRBV2 and TRBJ1-1; TRBD1 is a possible D gene (5 bases). Germline V gene data show CDR1 as SNHLY and CDR2 as FYNNEI. V gave up 4 bases and J gave up 1 base, with 10 bases separating them. This CDR3 region has 14 residues.

Points on this clone: The sample carries other DNA sequences with the same CDR3. The V gene is TRBV18, the J gene TRBJ2-7; the match to TRBD2 covers 8 bases. Germline CDR1 and CDR2: KGHSH and LQKENI. This CDR3 has 14 amino acids. V trimming: 2 bases; J trimming: 4 bases; junction bases outside the gene matches: 4. CDR3 in DNA: TGTGCCAGCTCACCAGGGACTAGAGGGTACGAGCAGTACTTC. Protein product: CASSPGTRGYEQYF.

This clone was seen just once. The chain recombines TRBV5-1 with TRBJ2-2; D is unresolved. Germline CDR1 SGHRS, CDR2 YFSETQ. The ends were cut back, 4 bases at V and 3 bases at J, with 16 bases in the middle. The CDR3 has 16 residues. This CDR3 is CASSPAVRPDTGELFF. For the CDR3, the DNA is TGCGCCAGCAGCCCGGCGGTACGGCCCGACACCGGGGAGCTGTTTTTT.

V is TRBV12-5 and J is TRBJ2-2, with 14 bases identical to TRBD2. V shed 6 bases, J shed 4 bases, and the junction held 4 bases outside the gene matches. The V gene's germline CDR1 is LGHNT and CDR2 FRNRAP. The CDR3 spans 16 residues. This CDR3 reads CASGLGTSGSTGELFF. CDR3 nucleotides: TGTGCTAGTGGCTTAGGGACTAGCGGGAGCACCGGGGAGCTGTTTTTT.

This clone was counted between two and nine times. The chain joins TRBV27 to TRBJ2-7; TRBD2 agrees at 10 bases. V gave up 3 bases and J gave up 3 bases; unmatched junction bases: 11. Germline loops: CDR1 MNHEY, CDR2 SMNVEV (reference sequence). This CDR3 is built from 17 residues. The CDR3 DNA follows: TGTGCCAGCAGTTTCCGGGCTAGCGGGAGATGGGGCTACGAGCAGTACTTC. This codes for CASSFRASGRWGYEQYF.

The chain uses TRBV28 and TRBJ1-3; possible D gene TRBD1, 6 bases. V lost 2 bases to trimming and J lost 0 bases, with 11 bases between them. This CDR3 region has 16 residues. CDR1 is MDHEN and CDR2 is SYDVKM in the germline V gene. The CDR3 region has the DNA TGTGCCAGCAGTTTAGGGGGCACCCCCTCTGGAAACACCATATATTTT. Protein sequence: CASSLGGTPSGNTIYF.

Comments on this clone: The junction departs from germline at one end; a sequencing error may be responsible. This chain connects TRBV19 to TRBJ1-1; D gene unclear. Germline V gene data show CDR1 as LNHDA and CDR2 as SQIVND (reference sequence). The CDR3 spans 14 residues. The DNA of the CDR3 is TGTGCCAGCAGTACGGGTCCGGCGGGGACTGAAGCTTTCTTT. The encoded protein is CASSTGPAGTEAFF.

The V gene is TRBV4-2, the J gene TRBJ2-3; no clear D. Trimming removed 3 bases from V and 4 bases from J, with 8 bases in between. Germline loops: CDR1 LGHNA, CDR2 YNFKEQ. This CDR3 has 13 residues. In DNA form, the CDR3 reads TGTGCCAGCAGCCAGATAGTGTCAGATACGCAGTATTTT. This encodes CASSQIVSDTQYF.

This clone was seen more than once but under ten times. The J gene is TRBJ2-4, the V gene TRBV28, with a weak D call TRBD1 (6 bases). Trimming took off 7 bases at V and 0 bases at J, with 13 bases between the two ends. This CDR3 is built from 15 residues. Germline loops: CDR1 MDHEN, CDR2 SYDVKM. The CDR3 loop is CASTRGSLAKNIQYF. CDR3 sequence (DNA): TGTGCCAGCACGAGGGGGTCCTTAGCCAAAAACATTCAGTACTTC.